Below, 19 T cell receptor beta chains from the same sample are listed, as sequenced in a study of control samples from healthy donors and cancer patients (dated by TCRdb to the early 2020s). Libraries came from the immunoSEQ multiplex PCR assay. TCRdb retrieved this table from immuneACCESS and kept in-frame rearrangements only. Not all clones are present; in checked studies, unresolved V genes account for under half, and no reason is known for the remainder. Here the sample has about 130,000 clones; around 94% occur a single time. The biggest ten clones account for 14% of the sample. Sequencing input: PBMCs. The receptors originated from a man between 60 and 75 years old with colorectal cancer.

This chain links TRBV5-1 with TRBJ2-7; possible D gene TRBD1, 5 bases. Germline CDR1 is SGHRS and CDR2 is YFSETQ. The CDR3 has 14 amino acids. V was shortened by 0 bases and J by 3 bases, with 10 bases between the two germline ends. DNA for the CDR3: TGCGCCAGCAGCTTGGCCTTGGACAACTACGAGCAGTACTTC. Amino acid sequence: CASSLALDNYEQYF.

Turning to this clone: A junction boundary mismatches the germline segment, possibly from a read error. The genes are TRBV5-1 and TRBJ2-7; 7 positions match TRBD1. The CDR3 length is 14 residues. Germline loops: CDR1 SGHRS, CDR2 YFSETQ. The CDR3 loop is CASNLDTGAYEQYF. The CDR3 coding sequence is TGCGCCAGCAACTTGGATACAGGGGCCTACGAGCAGTACTTC.

This sequence joins TRBV6-6 and TRBJ2-2, with 10 bases aligning to TRBD1. This CDR3 spans 14 amino acids. From germline, CDR1 is MNHNY and CDR2 SVGAGI (reference sequence). Unmatched junction bases numbered 4, after V lost 6 bases and J lost 6 bases. CDR3: CASRPGTGAGELFF. The DNA of the CDR3 is TGTGCCAGCAGGCCCGGGACAGGGGCCGGGGAGCTGTTTTTT.

The chain has TRBV4-3 and TRBJ1-1; D perhaps matches TRBD1 (5 bases). V was trimmed by 1 base and J by 4 bases, leaving 10 bases between them. Germline V gene sequence: CDR1 LGHNA, CDR2 YSLEER. The CDR3 sequence is 14 residues long. CDR3 nucleotide sequence: TGCGCCAGCAGCCAAGTTGGGGGAGGCACTGAAGCTTTCTTT. It is translated as CASSQVGGGTEAFF.

The chain couples TRBV4-3 to TRBJ1-2; D remains ambiguous. The CDR3 length is 15 residues. CDR1 is LGHNA and CDR2 is YSLEER in the germline V gene. Between the trimmed V and J ends, which lost 0 bases and 4 bases, there was a span of 12 bases. CDR3 region: CASSQELREAYGYTF. In DNA, the CDR3 is TGCGCCAGCAGCCAAGAACTACGGGAGGCCTATGGCTACACCTTC.

The CDR3 coding sequence is TGTGCCATCAGTGGATCCGGGACGGCAGACACTGAAGCTTTCTTT. The encoded protein is CAISGSGTADTEAFF. V usage is TRBV10-3 and J usage is TRBJ1-1; the D gene is possibly TRBD1 (5 bases). Germline V gene lookup returns CDR1 ENHRY and CDR2 SYGVKD. This CDR3 is 15 amino acids long. Trimming removed 4 bases at V and 3 bases at J, with 15 bases between.

V usage is TRBV5-5 and J usage is TRBJ2-1; no definite D call. The CDR3 extends over 12 amino acids. Trimming stripped 1 base from V and 6 bases from J, with 5 bases between. Germline V gene sequence: CDR1 SGHKS, CDR2 YYEKEE (reference sequence). CDR3 in DNA: TGTGCCAGCAGCTTGATCTTCAATGAGCAGTTCTTC. It specifies CASSLIFNEQFF.

The chain carries TRBV2 and TRBJ1-1, with unresolved D. The CDR3 extends over 14 amino acids. V was shortened by 7 bases and J by 5 bases, with 17 bases between the two germline ends. Per germline, CDR1 SNHLY and CDR2 FYNNEI. CDR3 amino acids: CASIPRVEGTEAFF. The DNA of the CDR3 is TGTGCCAGCATCCCTAGGGTCGAGGGAACTGAAGCTTTCTTT.

The rearrangement joins TRBV2 to TRBJ1-2, with a tentative D call TRBD1 (6 bases). Germline V gives CDR1 SNHLY, CDR2 FYNNEI. The CDR3 extends over 14 amino acids. The V end lost 3 bases, the J end lost 3 bases, and 11 bases lay between the germline ends. The CDR3 loop is CASSDLEGDYGYTF. The CDR3 DNA is TGTGCCAGCAGTGACCTCGAGGGGGACTATGGCTACACCTTC.

CDR3: CASSFQGNTEAFF. In nucleotides, the CDR3 is TGTGCCAGCAGCTTTCAGGGGAACACTGAAGCTTTCTTT. The chain carries TRBV7-2 and TRBJ1-1; tentative D call: TRBD1 (5 bases). CDR3 length: 13 amino acids. V was shortened by 3 bases and J by 1 base, with 6 bases between the two germline ends. CDR1 is SGHTA, CDR2 FQGNSA, per germline.

This chain uses TRBV4-3 with TRBJ1-4; D perhaps matches TRBD1 (6 bases). V dropped 5 bases and J dropped 8 bases, with 24 bases sitting between them. The germline V gene encodes CDR1 LGHNA and CDR2 YSLEER. The CDR3 is 17 amino acids. The CDR3 nucleotides read TGCGCCAGCAGCTCAACTTTGGCGGGGGGCGATTCCGAAAAACTGTTTTTT. Its translation is CASSSTLAGGDSEKLFF.

The chain has TRBV11-2 and TRBJ2-5; 9 bases map to TRBD2. Germline lookup yields CDR1 SGHAT and CDR2 FQNNGV. With V trimmed by 2 bases and J by 0 bases, 1 base remained unmatched. The CDR3 runs to 15 residues. This CDR3 reads CASSLIAGDQETQYF. The CDR3 DNA reads TGTGCCAGCAGCTTAATAGCGGGGGACCAAGAGACCCAGTACTTC.

The chain carries TRBV11-1 and TRBJ2-2, with D perhaps matching TRBD1 (5 bases). Between the trimmed V and J ends, which lost 4 bases and 5 bases, there was a span of 14 bases. Germline V CDR1 and CDR2: SGHAT, FQDESV (reference sequence). CDR3 length equals 15 residues. The DNA of the CDR3 is TGTGCCAGCAGCTGGAAATCGACAGTTACCGGGGAGCTGTTTTTT. It yields the protein CASSWKSTVTGELFF.

V and J are TRBV3-1 (or the pseudogene TRBV3-2) and TRBJ1-2, with TRBD1 as a possible D gene (5 bases). V gave up 0 bases and J gave up 8 bases, with 10 bases separating them. The CDR3 is made up of 13 amino acids. Germline V lookup: CDR1 LGHDT, CDR2 YNNKEL (reference sequence). The CDR3 here is CASSQDSRTGYTF. DNA for the CDR3: TGTGCCAGCAGCCAAGATTCCCGGACAGGCTACACCTTC.

J is TRBJ1-1 and V is TRBV27; D is perhaps TRBD1 (5 bases). The V gene's germline CDR1 is MNHEY and CDR2 SMNVEV (reference sequence). This CDR3 region has 14 residues. V lost 1 base, J lost 4 bases, and 10 bases lay in between. CDR3 region: CASSLLAGGTEAFF. Here the CDR3 DNA reads TGTGCCAGCAGTTTATTGGCGGGGGGCACTGAAGCTTTCTTT.

V usage is TRBV11-2 and J usage is TRBJ1-3, with D perhaps matching TRBD1 (5 bases). The CDR3 runs 15 residues. The ends were cut back, 4 bases at V and 0 bases at J, with 10 bases in the middle. Germline CDR1 SGHAT, CDR2 FQNNGV. The CDR3 is CASSYRPYSGNTIYF. CDR3 nucleotide sequence: TGTGCCAGCAGCTACAGGCCCTACTCTGGAAACACCATATATTTT.

V is TRBV7-9 and J is TRBJ2-3; D gene ambiguous. V gave up 3 bases and J gave up 1 base, with 8 bases separating them. CDR3 length equals 14 residues. From germline, CDR1 is SEHNR and CDR2 FQNEAQ (reference sequence). CDR3 in amino acids: CASSLIRGTDTQYF. The CDR3 DNA follows: TGTGCCAGCAGCTTGATTCGTGGCACAGATACGCAGTATTTT.

V and J are TRBV5-1 and TRBJ1-4; TRBD1 is a possible D gene (5 bases). The ends were cut back, 0 bases at V and 0 bases at J, with 6 bases in the middle. The CDR3 covers 15 residues. Germline loops: CDR1 SGHRS, CDR2 YFSETQ. In DNA, the CDR3 is TGCGCCAGCAGCTTGGGACAGACAACTAATGAAAAACTGTTTTTT. Protein product: CASSLGQTTNEKLFF.

A single count supports this clone. The V and J genes are TRBV6-2 or TRBV6-3 and TRBJ2-3; D is uncertain. CDR1 and CDR2 from the germline V gene are MNHEY and SVGEGT. The V end was cut by 4 bases, the J end by 1 base, with 15 bases between. CDR3 length equals 16 residues. The CDR3 loop reads CASSWGPNVGTDTQYF. The CDR3 nucleotides read TGTGCCAGCAGTTGGGGTCCTAACGTGGGCACAGATACGCAGTATTTT.